This is a list of T cell receptor beta chains from one sample in a study of cytomegalovirus exposure and HLA in healthy donors. TCRdb's table, derived via immunoSEQ multiplex PCR, lists solely in-frame clones and lacks some. The sample holds 200,000 to 250,000 clones. Sequences were obtained from PBMCs. The receptors come from a girl aged 2-10 years in good health and CMV-seropositive. Each CDR3 is given with its conserved first and last residue. D genes are given only for firm matches.

TRBV5-1,TRBD1,TRBJ1-2,CASSKGQGAADGYTF,TGCGCCAGCAGCAAGGGACAGGGGGCGGCAGATGGCTACACCTTC
TRBV6-5,.,TRBJ1-1,CASSYRQTNTEAFF,TGTGCCAGCAGTTACAGGCAGACTAACACTGAAGCTTTCTTT
TRBV5-1,TRBD1,TRBJ1-2,CASSLIQGARNGYTF,TGCGCCAGCAGCTTGATCCAGGGGGCAAGGAATGGCTACACCTTC
TRBV2,TRBD1,TRBJ1-5,CASSAGQLIFASNQPQHF,TGTGCCAGCAGCGCGGGACAGTTAATTTTTGCGAGCAATCAGCCCCAGCATTTT
TRBV30,.,TRBJ2-6,CAWRGGIGANVLTF,TGTGCCTGGAGGGGCGGGATCGGGGCCAACGTCCTGACTTTC
TRBV10-3,.,TRBJ1-2,CAISDTGQDGYTF,TGTGCCATCAGTGATACAGGCCAGGATGGCTACACCTTC
TRBV28,TRBD1,TRBJ2-1,CASSDDRGFGNEQFF,TGTGCCAGCAGTGACGACAGGGGATTTGGCAATGAGCAGTTCTTC
TRBV28,.,TRBJ1-1,CASSFHPGNTEAFF,TGTGCCAGCAGTTTCCATCCAGGGAACACTGAAGCTTTCTTT
TRBV7-9,.,TRBJ1-3,CASSLPKSSGNTIYF,TGTGCCAGCAGCCTCCCGAAGAGCTCTGGAAACACCATATATTTT
TRBV27,.,TRBJ2-1,CASSLSFGSGNEQFF,TGTGCCAGCAGTTTATCTTTCGGGTCCGGGAATGAGCAGTTCTTC
TRBV7-8,.,TRBJ2-7,CASSLRDNSYEQYF,TGTGCCAGCAGCTTAAGGGACAACTCCTACGAGCAGTACTTC
TRBV5-1,.,TRBJ1-1,CASSWGVVRNTEAFF,TGCGCCAGCAGCTGGGGGGTTGTGCGAAACACTGAAGCTTTCTTT
TRBV27,TRBD2,TRBJ2-7,CASRGTNGIYEQYF,TGTGCCAGCAGGGGGACTAATGGGATTTACGAGCAGTACTTC
TRBV5-6,.,TRBJ1-1,CASSLRRTPTHTEAFF,TGTGCCAGCAGCTTGAGGCGGACACCTACCCACACTGAAGCTTTCTTT
TRBV6-1,TRBD1,TRBJ1-2,CASSDTRGLRHGYTF,TGTGCCAGCAGTGACACCAGGGGGCTAAGACATGGCTACACCTTC
TRBV7-9,TRBD2,TRBJ2-5,CASSLGGRGAAQETQYF,TGTGCCAGCAGCTTAGGGGGGAGGGGCGCAGCCCAAGAGACCCAGTACTTC
TRBV28,.,TRBJ2-5,CASSLAVVAGKYQETQYF,TGTGCCAGCAGTTTGGCGGTCGTGGCGGGGAAATACCAAGAGACCCAGTACTTC
TRBV28,TRBD1,TRBJ2-5,CASSRDRAKQETQYF,TGTGCCAGCAGTAGGGACAGGGCGAAGCAAGAGACCCAGTACTTC
TRBV28,TRBD1,TRBJ2-7,CASSPDRKTYEQYF,TGTGCCAGCAGTCCGGACAGGAAGACCTACGAGCAGTACTTC
TRBV6-6,TRBD1,TRBJ2-7,CASTAGGQGYYEQYF,TGTGCCAGCACCGCTGGGGGACAGGGATATTACGAGCAGTACTTC
TRBV12-5,.,TRBJ1-5,CARSMREPQHF,TGTGCTAGATCCATGAGGGAGCCCCAGCATTTT
TRBV5-6,TRBD2,TRBJ2-7,CASSVSGRPGLEQYF,TGTGCCAGCAGCGTTAGCGGGAGGCCCGGTTTGGAGCAGTACTTC
TRBV28,TRBD1,TRBJ1-2,CASRKTGGWVYGYTF,TGTGCCAGCAGAAAGACAGGGGGTTGGGTCTATGGCTACACCTTC
TRBV6-6,.,TRBJ1-2,CASSYSVEGFLGGYTF,TGTGCCAGCAGTTACTCGGTGGAGGGGTTTCTTGGTGGCTACACCTTC
TRBV11-2,.,TRBJ1-1,CASSLGAHNTEAFF,TGTGCCAGCAGCTTAGGGGCCCACAACACTGAAGCTTTCTTT
TRBV27,.,TRBJ1-5,CASSKQGIIGQPQHF,TGTGCCAGCAGTAAGCAGGGGATTATAGGTCAGCCCCAGCATTTT
TRBV29-1,.,TRBJ1-4,CSVEIVRNLFF,TGCAGCGTTGAAATAGTGAGGAACCTGTTTTTT
TRBV10-3,.,TRBJ2-3,CAITTDSYTDTQYF,TGTGCCATCACCACGGACAGCTACACAGATACGCAGTATTTT
TRBV15,TRBD2,TRBJ2-1,CATSSGFYNEQFF,TGTGCCACCAGTAGCGGGTTCTACAATGAGCAGTTCTTC
TRBV15,.,TRBJ1-5,CATRLGEGQPQHF,TGTGCCACCCGGTTGGGGGAGGGTCAGCCCCAGCATTTT
TRBV7-2,TRBD1,TRBJ1-1,CASSLENRGKTEAFF,TGTGCCAGCAGCTTAGAGAACAGGGGGAAGACTGAAGCTTTCTTT
TRBV5-4,.,TRBJ2-1,CASSLEGGPYNKQFF,TGTGCCAGCAGCTTGGAGGGGGGGCCCTACAATAAGCAGTTCTTC
TRBV11-1,.,TRBJ1-4,CASSLNFREKLFF,TGTGCCAGCAGCTTAAACTTTCGTGAAAAACTGTTTTTT
TRBV5-1,.,TRBJ2-7,CASSLLDSSSYEQYF,TGCGCCAGCAGCTTGTTAGACAGCAGCTCCTACGAGCAGTACTTC
TRBV28,TRBD2,TRBJ2-7,CASSSLAGAFTYEQYF,TGTGCCAGCAGCTCCCTAGCGGGAGCTTTTACTTACGAGCAGTACTTC
TRBV18,.,TRBJ2-2,CASSPPNRVNTGELFF,TGTGCCAGCTCACCACCAAACAGGGTGAACACCGGGGAGCTGTTTTTT
TRBV7-2,TRBD2,TRBJ2-3,CASSLAGGPRDTQYF,TGTGCCAGCAGCTTAGCGGGAGGGCCAAGAGATACGCAGTATTTT
TRBV7-6,.,TRBJ1-5,CASSESQGLGQPQHF,TGTGCCAGCAGCGAAAGTCAGGGGTTGGGTCAGCCCCAGCATTTT
TRBV11-2,TRBD2,TRBJ2-1,CASSIGLAGAHSSYNEQFF,TGTGCCAGCAGCATAGGACTAGCGGGAGCCCACTCCTCCTACAATGAGCAGTTCTTC
TRBV18,TRBD2,TRBJ2-2,CASSPATSGSLTGELFF,TGTGCCAGCTCACCAGCTACTAGCGGGAGTCTCACCGGGGAGCTGTTTTTT
TRBV19,TRBD1,TRBJ1-1,CASSPARQGGTEAFF,TGTGCCAGTAGTCCAGCCCGACAGGGTGGGACTGAAGCTTTCTTT
TRBV29-1,TRBD2,TRBJ2-7,CSVERLAGGPEQYF,TGCAGCGTTGAAAGACTAGCGGGGGGCCCCGAGCAGTACTTC
TRBV9,TRBD2,TRBJ2-3,CASAREGALDTQYF,TGTGCCAGCGCGCGGGAGGGGGCGTTAGATACGCAGTATTTT
TRBV6-6,.,TRBJ1-5,CASSFLLGTFEHF,TGTGCCAGCAGTTTTCTATTGGGGACATTCGAGCATTTT
TRBV4-1,.,TRBJ2-7,CASSQDETSLGYEQYF,TGCGCCAGCAGCCAAGATGAAACTAGCCTCGGCTACGAGCAGTACTTC
TRBV7-9,TRBD1,TRBJ1-3,CASSSIRQGLNTIYF,TGTGCCAGCAGCTCGATTAGACAGGGTCTTAACACCATATATTTT
TRBV7-3,TRBD2,TRBJ2-1,CASSLIAASGRHEQFF,TGTGCCAGCAGCTTAATTGCGGCTAGCGGGAGACATGAGCAGTTCTTC
TRBV10-1,TRBD1,TRBJ2-2,CASSVLTGRPNTGELFF,TGCGCCAGCAGTGTCTTGACAGGGCGGCCGAACACCGGGGAGCTGTTTTTT
TRBV9,.,TRBJ1-3,CASSVEDRSSGNTIYF,TGTGCCAGCAGCGTAGAGGATCGGAGCTCTGGAAACACCATATATTTT
TRBV27,.,TRBJ2-7,CASSTPQPGSYEQYF,TGTGCCAGCAGTACCCCCCAACCGGGTTCCTACGAGCAGTACTTC
TRBV28,.,TRBJ2-7,CASSTGDSLSYEQYF,TGTGCCAGCAGTACCGGGGACTCCCTCTCCTACGAGCAGTACTTC